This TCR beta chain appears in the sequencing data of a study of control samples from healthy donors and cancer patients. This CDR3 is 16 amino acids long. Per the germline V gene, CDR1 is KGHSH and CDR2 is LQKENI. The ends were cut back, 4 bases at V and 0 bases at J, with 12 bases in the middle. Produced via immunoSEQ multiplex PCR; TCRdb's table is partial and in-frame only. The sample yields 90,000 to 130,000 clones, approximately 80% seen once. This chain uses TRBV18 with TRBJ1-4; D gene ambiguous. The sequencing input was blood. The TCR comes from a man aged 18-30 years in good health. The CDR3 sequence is CASSRSSPTTNEKLFF. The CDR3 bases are TGTGCCAGCTCACGGAGCTCCCCGACAACTAATGAAAAACTGTTTTTT.